The 29 T cell receptor beta chains below were found in one sample sequenced in a study of T cells in Graves' hyperthyroidism and ophthalmopathy. TCR beta CDR3 region amplification was performed from RNA transcripts. A set of HTBI primers served as the primers for a first-round RT-PCR of the TCR CDR3. TCRdb recomputed calls from the multiplex PCR reads with MiXCR, one row per CDR3 protein. The table lists approximately 610,000 distinct CDR3 sequences, about 15% of them singletons. Sequencing was done on a sample of blood. All receptors come from a woman in her 40s with Graves' ophthalmopathy.

This CDR3 reads CASTPRGPEARAFF. CDR3 DNA: TGTGCCAGCACCCCTAGGGGCCCCGAGGCACGGGCTTTCTTT. J is TRBJ1-1 and V is TRBV12-3 or TRBV12-4; D perhaps matches TRBD1 (5 bases). The CDR3 totals 14 residues. The V and J ends lost 7 bases and 11 bases respectively, with 23 bases between them.

This clonotype has a handful of counts. This chain uses TRBV2 with TRBJ2-1; TRBD2 aligns across 9 bases. Germline CDR1 SNHLY, CDR2 FYNNEI. The CDR3 loop spans 16 amino acids. With 4 bases clipped from V and 2 bases from J, the junction kept 6 bases outside the gene matches. This CDR3 reads CASSVDKREAYNEQFF. The CDR3 nucleotides read TGTGCCAGCAGTGTGGATAAGCGGGAGGCCTACAATGAGCAGTTCTTC.

At least ten counts were recorded for this clonotype. The V gene is TRBV19, the J gene TRBJ2-2; the D is unclear. The germline gives CDR1 LNHDA, CDR2 SQIVND (reference sequence). This CDR3 region has 16 residues. The germline V and J ends were trimmed by 3 bases and 4 bases, with 15 bases remaining between them. This chain's CDR3 is CASSIRHTELTGELFF. The CDR3 DNA follows: TGTGCCAGTAGTATCCGTCACACTGAACTCACCGGGGAGCTGTTTTTT.

This clonotype was found a few times. V is TRBV6-2 or TRBV6-3 and J is TRBJ2-1; maybe TRBD2 (5 bases). Trimming removed 5 bases from V and 0 bases from J, with 11 bases in between. There are 15 residues in the CDR3. The V gene's germline CDR1 is MNHEY and CDR2 SVGEGT. The DNA for the CDR3 is TGTGCCAGCAGTAGGACTTCCAGCTCCTACAATGAGCAGTTCTTC. It specifies CASSRTSSSYNEQFF.

This clonotype was recorded many times. The chain uses TRBV12-3 or TRBV12-4 and TRBJ2-7; 13 bases line up with TRBD2. The V segment lost 5 bases and the J segment 4 bases; nucleotides outside the gene matches: 8. There are 16 residues in the CDR3. CDR3 region: CASSRGLAGVGYEQYF. The CDR3 coding sequence is TGTGCCAGCAGTCGTGGACTAGCGGGAGTAGGGTACGAGCAGTACTTC.

This clonotype has at least ten counts. The V gene is TRBV20-1, the J gene TRBJ2-1, with D maybe TRBD2 (5 bases). This CDR3 comprises 14 residues. The V end was cut by 0 bases, the J end by 4 bases, with 10 bases between. In germline, CDR1 is DFQATT, CDR2 SNEGSKA (reference sequence). The CDR3 spells CSARDLAAYNEQFF. DNA for the CDR3: TGCAGTGCTAGAGACCTAGCAGCGTACAATGAGCAGTTCTTC.

The table lists this clonotype with a few counts. V is TRBV4-1 and J is TRBJ2-7; 9 nucleotides agree with TRBD2. V lost 3 bases to trimming and J lost 3 bases; unmatched junction nucleotides: 6. The CDR3 is 15 residues long. Germline V gene lookup returns CDR1 MGHRA and CDR2 YSYEKL. The DNA for the CDR3 is TGCGCCAGCAGCCAGATAGCGGGAGTCTACTACGAGCAGTACTTC. As protein: CASSQIAGVYYEQYF.

This clonotype was seen many times. This rearrangement joins TRBV30 to TRBJ1-2; D is uncertain. The V and J ends lost 2 bases and 4 bases respectively, with 5 bases between them. Germline values: CDR1 GTSNPN, CDR2 SVGIG (reference sequence). The CDR3 extends over 11 amino acids. This CDR3 reads CAWSLIYGYTF. CDR3 nucleotides: TGTGCCTGGAGTCTCATCTATGGCTACACCTTC.

In its sample, this clonotype was seen many times. The chain combines TRBV27 with TRBJ2-7; 9 positions agree with TRBD2. The CDR3 runs to 14 residues. Trimming took 5 bases from V and 3 from J; bases not matched to a gene: 5. CDR1 is MNHEY and CDR2 is SMNVEV in the germline V gene (reference sequence). CDR3 in amino acids: CASSRTSVHYEQYF. The CDR3 bases are TGTGCCAGCAGTCGGACTAGCGTTCACTACGAGCAGTACTTC.

Many counts were recorded for this clonotype. The chain combines TRBV12-3 or TRBV12-4 with TRBJ2-5; D call uncertain. V lost 3 bases to trimming and J lost 5 bases, with 16 bases between them. This CDR3 spans 15 amino acids. The CDR3 region has the DNA TGTGCCAGCAGTTTCTCCTTCCTTCCTGGGGAGACCCAGTACTTC. Its translation: CASSFSFLPGETQYF.

This clonotype was counted ten times or more. The chain links TRBV28 to TRBJ2-7; D possibly corresponds to TRBD2 (6 bases). The CDR3 is 14 amino acids. Looked up from germline, CDR1 is MDHEN and CDR2 is SYDVKM. Deletions cut 4 bases from V and 3 bases from J, with 13 bases between. CDR3 nucleotide sequence: TGTGCCAGCAGTTCTGGGACTCGAAACTACGAGCAGTACTTC. Protein product: CASSSGTRNYEQYF.

This sequence joins TRBV6-2 or TRBV6-3 and TRBJ2-2, with 10 bases identical to TRBD2. V shed 4 bases and J 7 bases; nucleotides not matched to a gene: 6. CDR1 is MNHEY, CDR2 SVGEGT, per germline. The CDR3 totals 15 residues. CDR3 sequence (DNA): TGTGCCAGCAGTTCAGGACTAGCGGACATCGGGGAGCTGTTTTTT. Amino acids: CASSSGLADIGELFF.

This chain uses TRBV6-2 or TRBV6-3 with TRBJ1-5, with TRBD1 matching 7 bases. Trimming at V came to 2 bases and at J to 0 bases, leaving 19 bases not matched to a gene. The germline V gene encodes CDR1 MNHEY and CDR2 SVGEGT. The CDR3 consists of 21 residues. CDR3 bases: TGTGCCAGCAGTTACCGGCGGGACAGAAATATGAGGATAGGTAGCAATCAGCCCCAGCATTTT. Its protein is CASSYRRDRNMRIGSNQPQHF.

For the CDR3, the DNA is TGTGCCAGCAGTTACTCGACCCTCTCTAGCGGGACTATATCTAGCACAGATACGCAGTATTTT. Translated: CASSYSTLSSGTISSTDTQYF. V usage is TRBV6-2 or TRBV6-3 and J usage is TRBJ2-3, with 9 bases that match TRBD2. Trimming took 0 bases from V and 0 from J; bases not matched to a gene: 16. Per germline, CDR1 MNHEY and CDR2 SVGEGT. The CDR3 loop spans 21 amino acids.

At least ten counts were recorded for this clonotype. The chain employs TRBV7-3 and TRBJ2-3; possibly TRBD1 for D (6 bases). Trimming shortened V by 6 bases and J by 4 bases, and 14 bases separated the two germline ends. This CDR3 has 14 amino acids. Germline-derived CDR1 and CDR2 are SGHTA and FQGTGA. CDR3 sequence: CASSQLGAPDTQYF. CDR3 sequence (DNA): TGTGCCAGCAGTCAGTTGGGGGCCCCAGATACGCAGTATTTT. Looking up the rest from reference TRBV7-3 and TRBJ2-3 gives the full variable domain: GAGVSQTPSNKVTEKGKYVELRCDPISGHTALYWYRQSLGQGPEFLIYFQGTGAADDSGLPNDRFFAVRPEGSVSTLKIQRTERGDSAVYLCASSQLGAPDTQYFGPGTRLTVL.

The sample holds many counts of this clonotype. The gene calls are TRBV6-2 or TRBV6-3 and TRBJ2-7; 11 positions agree with TRBD2. J was trimmed by 4 bases and V by 2 bases; bases with no gene match: 16. Germline loops: CDR1 MNHEY, CDR2 SVGEGT. The CDR3 length is 19 residues. The CDR3 nucleotides are TGTGCCAGCAGTTACCTCTTAACTAGCGGGAGTGCCCACCTATACGAGCAGTACTTC. This codes for CASSYLLTSGSAHLYEQYF.

The V gene is TRBV20-1, the J gene TRBJ1-2; D remains unclear. With 0 bases removed from V and 8 bases from J, the gap between germline ends came to 10 bases. The V gene's germline CDR1 is DFQATT and CDR2 SNEGSKA (reference sequence). The CDR3 runs to 12 residues. The CDR3, as DNA: TGCAGTGCTAGAGACCTGGGGATCGGCTACACCTTC. This translates into CSARDLGIGYTF.

V and J are TRBV28 and TRBJ2-6; unclear D gene. Germline V gene lookup returns CDR1 MDHEN and CDR2 SYDVKM. The CDR3 loop spans 15 amino acids. Trimming shortened V by 4 bases and J by 2 bases, and 9 bases separated the two germline ends. The CDR3 loop is CASSSRQAGANVLTF. CDR3 sequence (DNA): TGTGCCAGCAGTTCACGACAAGCTGGGGCCAACGTCCTGACTTTC.

At least ten counts were recorded for this clonotype. A read error is possible here, since a much larger clone lies one base away. V usage is TRBV11-2 and J usage is TRBJ1-1, with D maybe TRBD1 (6 bases). Trimming removed 6 bases from V and 3 bases from J, with 11 bases in between. Per germline, CDR1 SGHAT and CDR2 FQNNGV. CDR3 size: 13 residues. In nucleotides, the CDR3 is TGTGCCAGCAGATTGGCAGGGGACACTGAAGCTTTCTTT. Amino acids: CASRLAGDTEAFF.

This clonotype was counted between two and nine times. This rearrangement joins TRBV4-1 to TRBJ1-2; 7 bases are a match to TRBD1. V trimming: 3 bases; J trimming: 4 bases; junction bases outside the gene matches: 8. Germline lookup yields CDR1 MGHRA and CDR2 YSYEKL. The CDR3 totals 15 residues. The CDR3 sequence: CASSQTTGALYGYTF. Here the CDR3 DNA reads TGCGCCAGCAGCCAGACCACAGGGGCTCTCTATGGCTACACCTTC.

This clonotype was observed many times. The rearrangement links TRBV20-1 to TRBJ1-5, with unresolved D. Trimming shortened V by 6 bases and J by 0 bases, and 9 bases separated the two germline ends. Germline V gene data show CDR1 as DFQATT and CDR2 as SNEGSKA (reference sequence). The CDR3 consists of 13 residues. In DNA form, the CDR3 reads TGCAGTGCCAGACGGGATAGCAATCAGCCCCAGCATTTT. Residues: CSARRDSNQPQHF.

This clonotype was detected ten times or more. This sequence joins TRBV2 and TRBJ2-5, with 8 bases that match TRBD1. Unmatched junction bases numbered 1, after V lost 6 bases and J lost 4 bases. Germline CDR1 SNHLY, CDR2 FYNNEI. There are 12 residues in the CDR3. This CDR3 is CASRDRVETQYF. CDR3 DNA: TGTGCCAGCAGGGACAGGGTAGAGACCCAGTACTTC.

This clonotype occurred many times. For the CDR3, the DNA is TGTGCCAGCAGCCACTGGGGGGGTACTGAAGCTTTCTTT. Amino acid sequence: CASSHWGGTEAFF. This chain joins TRBV7-2 and TRBJ1-1; TRBD1 is a possible D gene (5 bases). Germline lookup yields CDR1 SGHTA and CDR2 FQGNSA. With 5 bases removed from V and 5 bases from J, the gap between germline ends came to 12 bases. The CDR3 totals 13 residues.

This clonotype was seen at least ten times. The gene calls are TRBV7-2 and TRBJ1-2, with TRBD1 matching 7 bases. The CDR3 is made up of 12 amino acids. Per germline, CDR1 SGHTA and CDR2 FQGNSA. V lost 5 bases and J lost 10; bases outside the gene matches: 7. CDR3 loop: CASSLGGTVYTF. CDR3 nucleotide sequence: TGTGCCAGCAGCCTAGGGGGGACAGTCTACACCTTC.

This clonotype was counted at least ten times. The V call is TRBV29-1, the J call TRBJ2-3; D perhaps matches TRBD1 (6 bases). Trimming cost V 1 base and J 0 bases, with 14 bases left between them. Germline V CDR1 and CDR2: SQVTM, ANQGSEA. CDR3 length: 16 amino acids. The chain's CDR3 is CSVEVGRGRSTDTQYF. The CDR3 nucleotides read TGCAGCGTTGAAGTAGGCAGGGGAAGGAGCACAGATACGCAGTATTTT.

The gene calls are TRBV6-2 or TRBV6-3 and TRBJ2-7, with D possibly being TRBD1 or TRBD2 (5 bases each). Between the trimmed V and J ends, which lost 4 bases and 2 bases, there was a span of 15 bases. Germline values: CDR1 MNHEY, CDR2 SVGEGT. CDR3 length: 15 amino acids. The CDR3 bases are TGTGCCAGCAGTTTGGGGGAGACCGCCGCCTACGAGCAGTACTTC. Residues: CASSLGETAAYEQYF.

The chain joins TRBV7-2 to TRBJ2-7; D gene uncertain. The CDR3 covers 13 residues. Germline CDR1 is SGHTA and CDR2 is FQGNSA. V was cut by 5 bases and J by 2 bases, with 10 bases left in between. CDR3 nucleotide sequence: TGTGCCAGCAGCCCATCTCCGGCCTACGAGCAGTACTTC. As protein: CASSPSPAYEQYF.

This clonotype has a count of ten or more. The CDR3: CASSWTRGEQYF. The CDR3 DNA follows: TGTGCCAGCAGTTGGACCCGAGGCGAGCAGTACTTC. V usage is TRBV14 and J usage is TRBJ2-7, with D hard to call. V shed 6 bases and J shed 6 bases, with 12 bases lying between them. This CDR3 is 12 amino acids long. Looked up from germline, CDR1 is SGHDN and CDR2 is FVKESK.

This clonotype has just a few counts. A read error may produce the germline difference seen at one junction end. The chain has TRBV6-4 and TRBJ1-2; D remains ambiguous. Germline CDR1 and CDR2: MRHNA and SNTAGT. The CDR3 has 12 residues. In nucleotides, the CDR3 is TGTGCCGGCAGTGGGAATAACTATGGCTACACCTTC. It encodes CAGSGNNYGYTF.